This T cell receptor beta chain came from a study of pediatric ulcerative colitis. The CDR3 covers 15 residues. Looked up from germline, CDR1 is KGHSH and CDR2 is LQKENI. Trimming shortened V by 2 bases and J by 3 bases, and 13 bases separated the two germline ends. General study findings and limits: Compared with controls, ulcerative colitis showed greater blood-rectum clone sharing.

Produced via immunoSEQ multiplex PCR; TCRdb's table is partial and in-frame only. The top ten hold around 7% of the sample, which has under 20,000 clones, approximately 73% seen once. This clone has a handful of counts. What it binds is unknown. Rectal tissue came from one to two pinch biopsies taken at colonoscopy. No immunosuppressive drugs were given to ulcerative colitis patients before diagnostic colonoscopy. The chain employs TRBV18 and TRBJ1-2; D gene unclear. The sample comprised gut tissue. This sequence originates from a boy between 10 and 17 years old with moderate ulcerative colitis. CDR3 nucleotides: TGTGCCAGCTCACCAGGGCTAACGGAGTACTATGGCTACACCTTC. Its protein is CASSPGLTEYYGYTF.